This T cell receptor (beta chain) derives from a study of T cells after yellow fever vaccination. Study as a whole: Preparation of fractions with low cell numbers was performed using SMART-Seq v4 Ultra Low Input.

It was through 5'RACE template switching that TCR cDNA was made, with a universal primer site and UMIs added. TCRdb used MiXCR to reprocess the 5' RACE reads, holding one entry per CDR3 protein. The sample holds about 170,000 distinct CDR3 sequences, approximately 9.9% seen once. Germline V gene data show CDR1 as LNHDA and CDR2 as SQIVND (reference sequence). CDR3 length: 14 residues. V was clipped by 4 bases and J by 8 bases; unmatched bases: 6. General observations from the study: Repertoires obtained by FACS sorting could include abundant clonotypes that entered as contaminants from the bulk population. Most clones from primary vaccination resurfaced after the booster (about 95% CD4, more than 75% CD8).

This clonotype has more than one count but fewer than ten. Its antigen remains unknown. The V gene is TRBV19, the J gene TRBJ2-1, with TRBD2 identical over 9 bases. The source was CD8+ T cells sorted from PBMCs, collected 15 days after the yellow fever booster vaccination. This clonotype was sampled from a man between 18 and 35 years old who received the YFV17D yellow fever vaccine. The CDR3 region is CASSSGGASYEQFF. CDR3 in DNA: TGTGCCAGTAGTAGCGGGGGGGCATCATATGAGCAGTTCTTC.